Here is one TCR beta chain with its context. The CDR3 spans 13 residues. The ends lost 4 bases at V and 6 bases at J; junction bases unmatched: 6. The germline V gene has CDR1 SGDLS and CDR2 YYNGEE. Measured with immunoSEQ multiplex PCR; TCRdb has only the in-frame clones, and not every one. The sample has 210,000 or so clones, about 84% seen once; the top ten hold around 7.8%. This sample stems from a study of blood T cell repertoires in COVID-19. This clonotype was obtained from an elderly woman with COVID-19, enrolled during active disease. The specimen sequenced was peripheral blood. The chain joins TRBV9 to TRBJ1-2, with 7 bases aligning to TRBD1. The CDR3 protein is CASSQRGQNGYTF. CDR3 in DNA: TGTGCCAGCAGCCAGAGGGGGCAGAATGGCTACACCTTC.